These T cell receptor beta chains were read from a single sample in a study of blood T cell repertoires in COVID-19. Sequencing was performed with immunoSEQ multiplex PCR; in TCRdb, only in-frame clones are kept and a portion is missing. The table lists about 110,000 clones, approximately 85% of them singletons. Sequenced input: peripheral blood. These receptors came from a man between 65 and 85 years old with acute or convalescent COVID-19. The CDR3 runs from the conserved cysteine through the conserved F or W. Each record gives: V gene, CDR3 length, CDR3 protein.

V: TRBV19; length: 13; CDR3: CATDIHGSYGYTF
V: TRBV2; length: 12; CDR3: CASTRQGGEQFF
V: TRBV7-2; length: 15; CDR3: CASSLFTGNYNEQFF
V: TRBV30; length: 12; CDR3: CAWSVASPPLHF
V: TRBV3-1/TRBV3-2; length: 16; CDR3: CASRRGGASSYNEQFF
V: TRBV5-1; length: 13; CDR3: CASSLVAHGEQYF
V: TRBV4-2; length: 16; CDR3: CASSQEKGWSNQPQHF
V: TRBV4-1; length: 17; CDR3: CASSQEAFRGMGETQYF
V: TRBV6-6; length: 15; CDR3: CASSFQGETGNTIYF
V: TRBV6-5; length: 13; CDR3: CASSRQNYYEQYF
V: TRBV5-1; length: 14; CDR3: CASTSGRDRETQYF
V: TRBV11-3; length: 13; CDR3: CASSQLAANEQFF
V: TRBV10-1; length: 15; CDR3: CASSDSSLGTDTQYF
V: TRBV5-4; length: 14; CDR3: CASNPTGAFTEAFF
V: TRBV28; length: 11; CDR3: CASRQVYGYTF
V: TRBV28; length: 15; CDR3: CASSPSGSRNNEQFF
V: TRBV5-1; length: 16; CDR3: CASSADGTANTGELFF
V: TRBV9; length: 15; CDR3: CASSRGDRGNEKLFF
V: TRBV6-5; length: 15; CDR3: CASRGGSLPTDTQYF
V: TRBV10-3; length: 14; CDR3: CAIRGSGGGYEQYF
V: TRBV14; length: 16; CDR3: CASSQLPNRGNSPLHF
V: TRBV3-1/TRBV3-2; length: 18; CDR3: CASSQDFGTVNMNTEAFF
V: TRBV7-8; length: 14; CDR3: CASSQGDTRYEQYF
V: TRBV23-1; length: 21; CDR3: CASSQARQGLAGEGLFDEQFF
V: TRBV7-6; length: 12; CDR3: CASSRTSYEQFF
V: TRBV9; length: 16; CDR3: CASSPHPGSTGEAQYF
V: TRBV29-1; length: 13; CDR3: CSVGTSGGDTQYF
V: TRBV6-5; length: 13; CDR3: CASRVSENSPLHF